This TCR beta chain was profiled in a study of blood T cells in healthy people across ages. Study results and caveats: Possibly confounding the expanded clonotype changes was the fact that donor CMV status was unknown.

Donors gave 9 to 10 milliliters of peripheral blood apiece. A sample-barcoded 5' primer and a J-beta primer mix were used in a second PCR of about 7 to 12 cycles. TCRdb used MiXCR to reprocess the 5' RACE reads, holding one entry per CDR3 protein. In the table there are 700,000 or so distinct CDR3 sequences, 35% to 50% of which are singletons. CDR1 and CDR2 (germline): SQVTM, ANQGSEA. Trimming shortened V by 2 bases and J by 12 bases, and 26 bases separated the two germline ends. There are 15 residues in the CDR3. As for this clonotype: Its target is unknown.

Sequencing was carried out using blood. This TCR came from a man aged 80 or over in good health. This sequence joins TRBV29-1 and TRBJ2-7; a possible D gene is TRBD1 (5 bases). CDR3 residues: CSVENMGFPDKVLYF. The CDR3 DNA follows: TGCAGCGTTGAAAACATGGGTTTTCCGGACAAGGTCTTGTACTTC.